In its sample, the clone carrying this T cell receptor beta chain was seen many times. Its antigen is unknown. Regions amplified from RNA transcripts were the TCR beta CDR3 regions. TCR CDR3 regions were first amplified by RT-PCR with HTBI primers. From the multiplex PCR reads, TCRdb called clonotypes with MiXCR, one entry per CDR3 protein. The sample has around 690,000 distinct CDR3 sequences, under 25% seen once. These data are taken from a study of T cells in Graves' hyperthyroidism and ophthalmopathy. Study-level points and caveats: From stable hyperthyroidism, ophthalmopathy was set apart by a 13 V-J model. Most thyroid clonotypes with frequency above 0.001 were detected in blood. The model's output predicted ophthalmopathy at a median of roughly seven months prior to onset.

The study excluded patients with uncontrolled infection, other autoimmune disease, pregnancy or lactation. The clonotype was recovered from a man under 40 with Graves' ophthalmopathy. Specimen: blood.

This CDR3 is CASSGSGNSLLDGYTF. In DNA, the CDR3 is TGCGCCAGCAGCGGTTCAGGCAACTCCCTTTTAGATGGCTACACCTTC. The chain combines TRBV4-1 with TRBJ1-2, with D unresolved. CDR1 and CDR2 from the germline V gene are MGHRA and YSYEKL. The CDR3 consists of 16 residues. V was shortened by 5 bases and J by 6 bases, with 22 bases between the two germline ends.